This TCR beta chain was profiled in a study of CD8+ T cells in alopecia areata. Background on the study: Female C3H/HeJ mice aged about 6-11 weeks received skin from approximately 6-13-month-old C3H/HeJ donors with spontaneous alopecia. Findings and limits, study-wide: Lesional scalp exceeded normal scalp in clonality, especially in alopecia totalis/universalis.

The authors extracted RNA and reverse transcribed it into cDNA as the sequencing template. Repertoires were generated with immunoSEQ multiplex PCR, while TCRdb's copy carries only in-frame clones and drops some. The sample was found to contain under 20,000 clones, and every one recurs. CDR1 is NNHNN, CDR2 SYGAGS, per germline (reference sequence). The CDR3 totals 12 residues. The pooled cutaneous lymph node cells were sorted using several markers (CD4, CD8alpha, NKG2D, NKG2ACE and others). This clone was counted between two and nine times. The antigen is unknown. The gene names here belong to mouse. The read falls 4 residues short of the CDR3 end, and the missing part is taken from the germline J gene.

The chain is built from TRBV13-2 and TRBJ2-1; 7 bases are a match to TRBD1. Sequencing used CD8+ T cells sorted from a lymph node. This TCR came from a C3H/HeJ mouse with alopecia areata. These mice share the MHC haplotype H2-k. Partial CDR3 DNA: TGTGCCAGCGGCTACAGGGGCGCT. Amino acid sequence: CASGYRGA. The CDR3 as a whole reads CASGYRGAEQFF.